A selection of T cell receptor beta chains follows, all from one sample in a study of T cells in Graves' hyperthyroidism and ophthalmopathy. One entry per CDR3 protein results from TCRdb running MiXCR on the multiplex PCR reads. The sample includes approximately 600,000 distinct CDR3 sequences, 11% to 15% of them seen just once. What was sequenced was blood. The receptors come from a woman younger than 45 with Graves' hyperthyroidism that later progressed to Graves' ophthalmopathy. Each CDR3 is given with its conserved first and last residue. D genes are given only for firm matches. Rows give clone size only sometimes, using once, few, many, or a class for an expanded clone.

TRBJ1-2	many	.	TRBV2	CASSDRDWDGGYTF	TGTGCCAGCAGTGACAGAGACTGGGATGGGGGCTACACCTTC
TRBJ2-1	many	.	TRBV11-3	CASSTGGGNNEQFF	TGTGCCAGCAGCACAGGGGGGGGGAACAATGAGCAGTTCTTC
TRBJ2-7	.	.	TRBV29-1	CSVLREEQYF	TGCAGCGTTCTAAGAGAAGAGCAGTACTTC
TRBJ1-6	many	.	TRBV6-5	CASSYSKGTPLGSPLHF	TGTGCCAGCAGTTACTCGAAGGGGACCCCTCTGGGTTCACCCCTCCACTTT
TRBJ1-6	many	.	TRBV9	CASSVAADSYNSPLHF	TGTGCCAGCAGCGTAGCCGCAGACTCCTATAATTCACCCCTCCACTTT
TRBJ1-1	many	TRBD1	TRBV2	CASTRDRADTEAFF	TGTGCCAGCACCCGGGACAGGGCGGACACTGAAGCTTTCTTT
TRBJ2-1	many	.	TRBV7-9	CASSSQGLAIATPYNEQFF	TGTGCCAGCAGCTCCCAGGGTTTAGCCATAGCGACACCTTACAATGAGCAGTTCTTC
TRBJ1-1	many	TRBD1	TRBV13	CASRKQGENTEAFF	TGTGCCAGCAGAAAACAGGGGGAGAACACTGAAGCTTTCTTT
TRBJ1-4	few	.	TRBV7-9	CASSKGTTGNEKLFF	TGTGCCAGCAGCAAGGGGACCACAGGGAATGAAAAACTGTTTTTT
TRBJ2-7	many	.	TRBV12-5	CASGPAASEQYF	TGTGCTAGTGGTCCGGCGGCCTCAGAGCAGTACTTC